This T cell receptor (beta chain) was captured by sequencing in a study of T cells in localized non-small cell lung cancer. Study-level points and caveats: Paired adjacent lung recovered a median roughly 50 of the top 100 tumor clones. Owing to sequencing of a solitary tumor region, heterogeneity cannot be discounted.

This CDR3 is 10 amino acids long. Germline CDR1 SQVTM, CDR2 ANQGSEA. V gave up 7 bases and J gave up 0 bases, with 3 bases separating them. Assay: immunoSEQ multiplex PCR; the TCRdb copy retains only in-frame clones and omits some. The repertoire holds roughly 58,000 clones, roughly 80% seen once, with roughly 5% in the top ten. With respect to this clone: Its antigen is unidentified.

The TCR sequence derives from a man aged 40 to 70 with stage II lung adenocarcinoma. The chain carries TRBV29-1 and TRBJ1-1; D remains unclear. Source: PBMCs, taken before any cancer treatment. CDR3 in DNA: TGCAGCGCTGTGAACACTGAAGCTTTCTTT. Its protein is CSAVNTEAFF.